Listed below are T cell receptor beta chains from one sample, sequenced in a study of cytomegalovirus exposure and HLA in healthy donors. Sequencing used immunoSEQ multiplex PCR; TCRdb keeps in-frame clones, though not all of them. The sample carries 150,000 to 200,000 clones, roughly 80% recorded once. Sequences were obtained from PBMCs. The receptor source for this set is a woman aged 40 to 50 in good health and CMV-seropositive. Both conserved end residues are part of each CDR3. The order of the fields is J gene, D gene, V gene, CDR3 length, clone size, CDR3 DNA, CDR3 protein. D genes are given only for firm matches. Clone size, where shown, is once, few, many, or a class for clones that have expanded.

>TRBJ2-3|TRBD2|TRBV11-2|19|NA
TGTGCCAGCAGCTCCCAAACCGTAGGACTAGCGGGATTCCCAGATACGCAGTATTTT
CASSSQTVGLAGFPDTQYF
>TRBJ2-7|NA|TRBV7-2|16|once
TGTGCCAGCAGCTTAGCGGTGGTTAGGAGCTCCTACGAGCAGTACTTC
CASSLAVVRSSYEQYF
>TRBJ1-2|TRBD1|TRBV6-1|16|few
TGTGCCATCAGTGAGCGATTGGGGACAGAGAACTATGGCTACACCTTC
CAISERLGTENYGYTF
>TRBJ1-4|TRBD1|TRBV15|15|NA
TGTGCCACCAGCAGAGTTAGACAGGGTAATGAAAAACTGTTTTTT
CATSRVRQGNEKLFF
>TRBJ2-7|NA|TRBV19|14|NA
TGTGCCAGTAGTATAGGAGGCGGTTTGTACGAGCAGTACTTC
CASSIGGGLYEQYF
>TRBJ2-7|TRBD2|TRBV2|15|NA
TGTGCCAGCAGTGGCATTGGACTAGCGGACTACGAGCAGTACTTC
CASSGIGLADYEQYF
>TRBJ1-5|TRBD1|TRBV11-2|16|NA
TGTGCCAGCAGCTCTGGGACAGGGTATAGCAATCAGCCCCAGCATTTT
CASSSGTGYSNQPQHF
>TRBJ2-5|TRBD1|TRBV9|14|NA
TGTGCCAGCTCCCAAGGTAACAGGGGAGAGACCCAGTACTTC
CASSQGNRGETQYF
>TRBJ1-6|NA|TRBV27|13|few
TGTGCCAGCACCCAAAGTCAGGTTTCACCCCTCCACTTT
CASTQSQVSPLHF
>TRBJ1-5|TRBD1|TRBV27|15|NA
TGTGCCAGCAGTTTAAGGACAGGGGGCAATCAGCCCCAGCATTTT
CASSLRTGGNQPQHF
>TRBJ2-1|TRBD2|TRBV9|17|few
TGTGCCAGCAGCGACCAAGGACTAGCGGGAGGGCCAGGTGAGCAGTTCTTC
CASSDQGLAGGPGEQFF
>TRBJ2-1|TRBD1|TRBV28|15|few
TGTGCCAGCGGCTTTCCGGGACAGGGAGTCAATGAGCAGTTCTTC
CASGFPGQGVNEQFF
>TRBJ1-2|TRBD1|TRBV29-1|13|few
TGCAGCGTTCTTCCGGGACAGGGGGAGGGCTACACCTTC
CSVLPGQGEGYTF
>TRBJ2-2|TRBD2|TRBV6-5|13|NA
TGTGCCAGTAAAGCGGGAGCGGGAGGGGAGCTGTTTTTT
CASKAGAGGELFF
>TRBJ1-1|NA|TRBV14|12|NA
TGTGCCAGCAGTCTAGGCGACGGTGAAGCTTTCTTT
CASSLGDGEAFF
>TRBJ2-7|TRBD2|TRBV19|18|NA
TGTGCCAGTAGTAAAAAAGCCCGGACTAGCGGGGGGTCCTACGAGCAGTACTTC
CASSKKARTSGGSYEQYF
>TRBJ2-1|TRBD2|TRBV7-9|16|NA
TGTGCCAGCAGCTCCACGGCTGCGGGAGCACACAATGAGCAGTTCTTC
CASSSTAAGAHNEQFF
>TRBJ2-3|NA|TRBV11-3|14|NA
TGTGCCAGCAGCTTAGGGGCCCTCCCAGATACGCAGTATTTT
CASSLGALPDTQYF
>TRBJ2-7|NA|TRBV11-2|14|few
TGTGCCAGCCGCCTCCTTCGGGAGCAGGGCGAGCAGTACTTC
CASRLLREQGEQYF
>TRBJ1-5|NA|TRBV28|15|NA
TGTGCCAGCAGTCCGAGGGATTATAGCAATCAGCCCCAGCATTTT
CASSPRDYSNQPQHF
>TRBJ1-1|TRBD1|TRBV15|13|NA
TGTGCCACCAGCAGCGGACAGGGCGATGAAGCTTTCTTT
CATSSGQGDEAFF
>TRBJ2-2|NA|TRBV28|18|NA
TGTGCCAGCAAGAGGACACCAACACTAGCACCTTACACCGGGGAGCTGTTTTTT
CASKRTPTLAPYTGELFF
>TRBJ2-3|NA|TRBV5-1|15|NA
TGCGCCAGTCACGCAGGGTTTCAAGGCACAGATACGCAGTATTTT
CASHAGFQGTDTQYF
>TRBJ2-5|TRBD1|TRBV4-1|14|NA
TGCGCCAGCAGCATATCGGACAGGGTCGAGACCCAGTACTTC
CASSISDRVETQYF
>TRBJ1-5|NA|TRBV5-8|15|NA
TGTGCCAGCAGAACAGGGAGCTATAGCAATCAGCCCCAGCATTTT
CASRTGSYSNQPQHF
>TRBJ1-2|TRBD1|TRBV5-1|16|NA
TGCGCCAGCAGCTTGTCGGCAGGGGGCGCCCCGAATGGCTACACCTTC
CASSLSAGGAPNGYTF
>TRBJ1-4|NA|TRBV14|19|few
TGTGCCAGCAGCCAAGACCTCGGGGGGGGGCGTGTGGCTAATGAAAAACTGTTTTTT
CASSQDLGGGRVANEKLFF
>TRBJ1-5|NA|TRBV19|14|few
TGTGCCAGTGGGACCCAGGGGTGGAATCAGCCCCAGCATTTT
CASGTQGWNQPQHF
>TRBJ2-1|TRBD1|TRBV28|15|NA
TGTGCCAGCCGATCTGGTGAACAGGGGTATATTGAGCAGTTCTTC
CASRSGEQGYIEQFF
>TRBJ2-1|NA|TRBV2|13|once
TGTGCCAGCACAGGTGGAATAGCGCTTGAGCAGTTCTTC
CASTGGIALEQFF
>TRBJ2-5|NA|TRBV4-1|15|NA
TGCGCCAGCAGCCCAGCCTGGGGGCTGGGAGAGACCCAGTACTTC
CASSPAWGLGETQYF
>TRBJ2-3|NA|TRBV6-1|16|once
TGTGCCAGCAGTGAAAGGGGGGGCGCAGTCACAGATACGCAGTATTTT
CASSERGGAVTDTQYF
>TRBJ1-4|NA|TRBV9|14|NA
TGTGCCAGCAGTCTTGGAGTGGGAGGTGAAAAACTGTTTTTT
CASSLGVGGEKLFF
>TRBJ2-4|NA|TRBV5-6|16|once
TGTGCCAGCAGCTCAGGAGGACCACTAGCCAAAAACATTCAGTACTTC
CASSSGGPLAKNIQYF
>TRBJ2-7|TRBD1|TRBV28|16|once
TGTGCCAGCAGTCTCGGGACAGGGGTCACCACCTACGAGCAGTACTTC
CASSLGTGVTTYEQYF
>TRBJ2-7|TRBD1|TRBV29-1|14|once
TGCAGCGTTGCCGGGGACAGGGGTTACTACGAGCAGTACTTC
CSVAGDRGYYEQYF
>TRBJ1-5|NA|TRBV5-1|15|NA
TGCGCCAGCAGCCTGGGTGGAGGGACCGGTGCGCCCCAGCATTTT
CASSLGGGTGAPQHF
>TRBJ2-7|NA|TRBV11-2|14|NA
TGTGCCAGCAGCCCTAGGCCAGGGTCAGCCGAGCAGTACTTC
CASSPRPGSAEQYF
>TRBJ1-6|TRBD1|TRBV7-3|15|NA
TGTGCCAGCAGCTTAACGACAGGGCCTAATTCACCCCTCCACTTT
CASSLTTGPNSPLHF
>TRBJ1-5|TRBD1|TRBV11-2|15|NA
TGTGCCAGCAGCCCGTCTGGGACAGGTGGGCAGCCCCAGCATTTT
CASSPSGTGGQPQHF
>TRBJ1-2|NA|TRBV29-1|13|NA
TGCAGCGTTGAAGGGGGCGCAGGCTATGGCTACACCTTC
CSVEGGAGYGYTF